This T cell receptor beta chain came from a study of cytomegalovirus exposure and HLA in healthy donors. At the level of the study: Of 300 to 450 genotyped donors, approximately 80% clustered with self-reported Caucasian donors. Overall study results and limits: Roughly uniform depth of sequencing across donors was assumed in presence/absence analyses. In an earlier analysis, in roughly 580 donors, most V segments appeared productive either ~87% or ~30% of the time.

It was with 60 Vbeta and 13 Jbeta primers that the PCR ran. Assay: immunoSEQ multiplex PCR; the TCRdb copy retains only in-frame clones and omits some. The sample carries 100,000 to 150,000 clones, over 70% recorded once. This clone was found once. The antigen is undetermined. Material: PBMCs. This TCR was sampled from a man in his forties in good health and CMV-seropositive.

The CDR3 reads CSVYSGNTEAFF. CDR3 DNA sequence: TGCAGCGTTTATTCAGGGAACACTGAAGCTTTCTTT. The gene calls are TRBV29-1 and TRBJ1-1; D gene unclear. Germline V gene sequence: CDR1 SQVTM, CDR2 ANQGSEA. The V end lost 5 bases, the J end lost 1 base, and 8 bases lay between the germline ends. The CDR3 is made up of 12 amino acids.